This T cell receptor beta chain was documented in a study of beta chain features in type 1 diabetes. Expressed TCRB transcripts were sequenced because the isolated RNA had all been reverse transcribed beforehand. The protocol was immunoSEQ multiplex PCR, while the TCRdb copy is restricted to in-frame clones and leaves out a portion. Found here are 900,000 or so clones, 15% to 20% of them singletons; the top ten hold 0.02% to 0.03%. Germline V gives CDR1 SNHLY, CDR2 FYNNEI. V gave up 7 bases and J gave up 5 bases; unmatched junction bases: 9. This CDR3 has 14 amino acids. CD45RO/CCR7/CD25/CD127/CD95/CD27 separated CD4+ naive, central memory, regulatory and stem cell-like memory cells by sorting. General study points: Across patients, naive, central memory and Treg TCRB repertoires exhibited apparently greater similarity than was observed across healthy donors. Across all four CD4+ subsets, people with type 1 diabetes showed modestly shorter TCRB CDR3s.

With respect to this clone: Antigen specificity is unknown.

The TCR comes from a young woman in good health. Input material: naive CD4+ T cells from blood. V and J are TRBV2 and TRBJ2-5; 8 nucleotides agree with TRBD2. In nucleotides, the CDR3 is TGTGCCAGCAATTTGGCGGGAGGTATGGAGACCCAGTACTTC. Protein product: CASNLAGGMETQYF.